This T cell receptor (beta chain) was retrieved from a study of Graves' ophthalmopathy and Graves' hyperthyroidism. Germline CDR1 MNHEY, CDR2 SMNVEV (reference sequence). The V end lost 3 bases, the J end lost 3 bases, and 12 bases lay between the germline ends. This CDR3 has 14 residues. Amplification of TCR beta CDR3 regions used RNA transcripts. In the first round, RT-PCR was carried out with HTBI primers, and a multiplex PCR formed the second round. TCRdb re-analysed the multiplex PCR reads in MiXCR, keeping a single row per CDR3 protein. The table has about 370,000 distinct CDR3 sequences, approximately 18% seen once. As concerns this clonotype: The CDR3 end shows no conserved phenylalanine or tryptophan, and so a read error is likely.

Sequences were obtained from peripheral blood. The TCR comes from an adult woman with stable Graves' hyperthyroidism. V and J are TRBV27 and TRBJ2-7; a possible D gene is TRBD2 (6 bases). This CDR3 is CASSFAGLLYEQYY. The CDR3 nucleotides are TGTGCCAGCAGTTTTGCGGGGCTCCTCTACGAGCAGTACTAC.